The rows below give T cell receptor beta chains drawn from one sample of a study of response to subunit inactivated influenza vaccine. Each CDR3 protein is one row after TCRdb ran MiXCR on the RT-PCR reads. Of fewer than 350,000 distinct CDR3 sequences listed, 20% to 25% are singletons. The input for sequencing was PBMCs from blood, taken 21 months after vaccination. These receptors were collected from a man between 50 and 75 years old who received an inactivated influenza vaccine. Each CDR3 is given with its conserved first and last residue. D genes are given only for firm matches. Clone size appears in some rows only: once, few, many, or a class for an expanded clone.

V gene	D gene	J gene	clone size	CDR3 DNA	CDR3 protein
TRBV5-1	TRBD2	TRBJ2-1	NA	TGCGCCAGCAGCTACTCCCCAGCGGGGGGGTACAATGAGCAGTTCTTC	CASSYSPAGGYNEQFF
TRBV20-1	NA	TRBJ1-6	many	TGCAGTGCTAGAGCCGTTACCGAAAGCACTAATTCACCCCTCCACTTT	CSARAVTESTNSPLHF
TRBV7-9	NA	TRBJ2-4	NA	TGTGCCAGCAGCTTACTTTCCAAAAACATTCAGTACTTC	CASSLLSKNIQYF
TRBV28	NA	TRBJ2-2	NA	TGTGCCAGCAGTTTGGATCAGAAAGGCACCGGGGAGCTGTTTTTT	CASSLDQKGTGELFF
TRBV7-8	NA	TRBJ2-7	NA	TGTGCCAGCAGCCTCACAACAGGAAGTGGGTACGAGCAGTACTTC	CASSLTTGSGYEQYF
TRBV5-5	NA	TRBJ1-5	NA	TGTGCCAGCAGCTTGTTTGGGGGGGGGTATGGCAATCAGCCCCAGCATTTT	CASSLFGGGYGNQPQHF
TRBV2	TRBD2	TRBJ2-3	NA	TGTGCCAGCAGGCGACTAGCGGGGTATAACACAGATACGCAGTATTTT	CASRRLAGYNTDTQYF
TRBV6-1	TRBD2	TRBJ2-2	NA	TGTGCCAGCAGTCGCGCTAAGACTAGCGGGGGGTCCGGGGAGCTGTTTTTT	CASSRAKTSGGSGELFF
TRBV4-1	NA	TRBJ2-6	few	TGCGCCAGCAGCCCTACAGCGTCTGGGGCCAACGTCCTGACTTTC	CASSPTASGANVLTF
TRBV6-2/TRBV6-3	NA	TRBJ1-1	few	TGTGCCAGCAGTTATGGGGGATACACTGAAGCTTTCTTT	CASSYGGYTEAFF
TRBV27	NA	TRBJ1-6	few	TGTGCCAGCAGTTTATTTAGCGGGGGCGTTTATAATTCACCCCTCCACTTT	CASSLFSGGVYNSPLHF
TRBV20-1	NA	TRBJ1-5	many	TGCAGTGCTAGAGTGGGGGCGCCTGGTCAGCCCCAGCATTTT	CSARVGAPGQPQHF
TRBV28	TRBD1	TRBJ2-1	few	TGTGCCAGCAGTTTAGTTCCGGGGACAGGGGACAATGAGCAGTTCTTC	CASSLVPGTGDNEQFF
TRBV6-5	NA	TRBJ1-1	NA	TGTGCCAGCAGTTACTCGAGTGCTTGGGGGCTGAACACTGAAGCTTTCTTT	CASSYSSAWGLNTEAFF
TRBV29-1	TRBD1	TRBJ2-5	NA	TGCAGCGTTGAAGATCCCGACAGGGGGCGGGAGACCCAGTACTTC	CSVEDPDRGRETQYF
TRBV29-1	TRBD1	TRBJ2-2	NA	TGCAGCGTTAGGACAGGGAGTAACACCGGGGAGCTGTTTTTT	CSVRTGSNTGELFF
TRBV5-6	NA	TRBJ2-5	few	TGTGCCAGCAGCAGAAGACAGGGAGGAGAGACCCAGTACTTC	CASSRRQGGETQYF
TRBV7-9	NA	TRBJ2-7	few	TGTGCCAGCAAGCAAAACCTTGGTGCCCCCTACGAGCAGTACTTC	CASKQNLGAPYEQYF
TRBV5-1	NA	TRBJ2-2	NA	TGCGCCAGCAGCCGTTCCACCGGGGAGCTGTTTTTT	CASSRSTGELFF
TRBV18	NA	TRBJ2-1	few	TGTGCCAGCTCACCCGCTGGCTTCGGGGAGCAGTTCTTC	CASSPAGFGEQFF
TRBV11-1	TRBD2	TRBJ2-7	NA	TGTGCCAGCAGCATGACTAGCGGGAGCTCCTACGAGCAGTACTTC	CASSMTSGSSYEQYF
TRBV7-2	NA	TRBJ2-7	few	TGTGCCAGCAGCTCGCCAGCGCATGGGGACTACGAGCAGTACTTC	CASSSPAHGDYEQYF
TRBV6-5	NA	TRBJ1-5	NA	TGTGCCAGCAGTTACTTGCTCGGGGCTGGGGATCAGCCCCAGCATTTT	CASSYLLGAGDQPQHF
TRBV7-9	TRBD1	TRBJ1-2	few	TGTGCCAGCAGCTTCGGACAGGGGGGTGACTATGGCTACACCTTC	CASSFGQGGDYGYTF
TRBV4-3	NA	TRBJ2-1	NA	TGCGCCAGCAGCCAAGATAGGGGACTTTGGCAGTTCTTC	CASSQDRGLWQFF
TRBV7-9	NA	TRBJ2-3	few	TGTGCCAGCAGCTTAGCCGCCTTCAGTTCAAGGGATACGCAGTATTTT	CASSLAAFSSRDTQYF
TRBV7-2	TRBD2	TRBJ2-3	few	TGTGCCAGTAAGGTTGGGAGGGGCACAGATACGCAGTATTTT	CASKVGRGTDTQYF
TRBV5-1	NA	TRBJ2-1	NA	TGCGCCAGCAGGGGGGACGGGAATTTTGAGCAGTTCTTC	CASRGDGNFEQFF
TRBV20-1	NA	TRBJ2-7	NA	TGCAGTCAACGAACGCAGGGGAGGCAGTACTTC	CSQRTQGRQYF
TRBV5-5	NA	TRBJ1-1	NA	TGTGCCAGCACCTCACGACAGGTCTGGGGGACTGAAGCTTTCTTT	CASTSRQVWGTEAFF
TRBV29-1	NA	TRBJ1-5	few	TGCAGCGTTGCTGAGGGTAGCAATCAGCCCCAGCATTTT	CSVAEGSNQPQHF
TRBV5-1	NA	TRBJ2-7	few	TGCGCCAGCAGCAGTGACATCCCCCCTCACGAGCAGTACTTC	CASSSDIPPHEQYF
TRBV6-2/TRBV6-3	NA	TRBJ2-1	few	TGTGCCAGCAGTTATTCTACTGGGAGCTCCTACAATGAGCAGTTCTTC	CASSYSTGSSYNEQFF
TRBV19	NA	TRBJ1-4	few	TGTGCCAGTAGACGGACCGGGGGAAACGAAAAACTGTTTTTT	CASRRTGGNEKLFF
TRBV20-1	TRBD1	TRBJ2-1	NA	TGCAGTGCTAGAGATCGGGACAGGTACAATGAGCAGTTCTTC	CSARDRDRYNEQFF
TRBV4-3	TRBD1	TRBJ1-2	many	TGCGCCAGCAGCCAAGATCCCGGGACAGGGGGCCGCTACACCTTC	CASSQDPGTGGRYTF
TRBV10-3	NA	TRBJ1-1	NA	TGTGCCATCAGCGGGACCGTGAACACTGAAGCTTTCTTT	CAISGTVNTEAFF
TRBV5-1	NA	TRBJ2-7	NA	TGCGCCAGCAGCTTGCAACCGGGACGGAGTAACTACGAGCAGTACTTC	CASSLQPGRSNYEQYF
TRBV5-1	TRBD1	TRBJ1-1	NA	TGCGCCAGCAGTGGTGGACAGGGCCCTGAAGCTTTCTTT	CASSGGQGPEAFF
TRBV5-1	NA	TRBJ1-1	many	TGCGCCATCCGCGTCACTCCCGCGGGGGAATACACTGAAGCTTTCTTT	CAIRVTPAGEYTEAFF
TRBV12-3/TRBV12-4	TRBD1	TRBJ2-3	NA	TGTGCCAGCAGTCCGGACAGGCCCCGGGATACGCAGTATTTT	CASSPDRPRDTQYF
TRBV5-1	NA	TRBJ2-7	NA	TGCGCCAGCGGACAGACGGGTTACGAGCAGTACTTC	CASGQTGYEQYF
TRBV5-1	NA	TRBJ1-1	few	TGCGCCAGCACAGGGATGGGGAAAACTGAAGCTTTCTTT	CASTGMGKTEAFF